This TCR beta chain was captured by sequencing in a study of blood T cell repertoires in COVID-19. Participants reported their clinical history, and cohort assignment relied on those reports. Original analysis: Amplified reference gene primers provided the basis for estimating nucleated cell counts. Assay used: immunoSEQ multiplex PCR; TCRdb lists only in-frame clones, some missing. The DNA gave D and trimming, while V, J and clone size come from that table. The sample contains about 200,000 clones, around 88% of which appear only once. The sequencing sample was made of PBMCs or T cells enriched from blood (not recorded which). This receptor was obtained from a man aged 35-49 years with acute COVID-19.

CDR3 in amino acids: CASSSGQGNTGELFF. The CDR3 coding sequence is TGTGCCAGCAGCTCCGGACAGGGTAACACCGGGGAGCTGTTTTTT. The rearrangement uses TRBV7-3 and TRBJ2-2; 8 nucleotides agree with TRBD1. Germline V CDR1 and CDR2: SGHTA, FQGTGA. CDR3 length equals 15 residues. V lost 4 bases, J lost 2 bases, and 3 bases stayed unmatched. The variable domain in full, completed from reference TRBV7-3 and TRBJ2-2, reads GAGVSQTPSNKVTEKGKYVELRCDPISGHTALYWYRQSLGQGPEFLIYFQGTGAADDSGLPNDRFFAVRPEGSVSTLKIQRTERGDSAVYLCASSSGQGNTGELFFGEGSRLTVL.